Listed below are T cell receptor beta chains from one sample, sequenced in a study of neurological immune-mediated disorders. TCRdb recomputed calls from the 5' RACE reads with MiXCR, one row per CDR3 protein. The table lists some 80,000 distinct CDR3 sequences, about 5% of them singletons. Sequencing was performed on PBMCs. All receptors derive from a woman in her sixties with multiple sclerosis. Both conserved end residues are part of each CDR3. A D gene is named only where the DNA matches it firmly. Rows give clone size only sometimes, using once, few, many, or a class for an expanded clone.

v_call	j_call	d_call	clone_size	cdr3_aa	cdr3_nt
TRBV27	TRBJ1-2	NA	many	CASSLSAVNGGYGYTF	TGTGCCAGCAGTTTATCGGCAGTAAATGGGGGATATGGCTACACCTTC
TRBV20-1	TRBJ1-2	NA	many	CSASTANYGYTF	TGCAGTGCTAGCACAGCCAACTATGGCTACACCTTC
TRBV20-1	TRBJ1-1	NA	many	CSAPTPGRSHTEAFF	TGCAGTGCTCCAACGCCAGGACGGAGCCACACTGAAGCTTTCTTT
TRBV5-1	TRBJ1-5	NA	many	CASSLYQGIDQPQHF	TGCGCCAGCAGCTTGTATCAGGGAATAGATCAGCCCCAGCATTTT
TRBV20-1	TRBJ1-1	NA	many	CSARDTRNTEAFF	TGCAGTGCTAGAGACACGCGGAACACTGAAGCTTTCTTT
TRBV5-1	TRBJ2-3	TRBD2	many	CASSPPGTSGTDTQYF	TGCGCCAGCAGCCCTCCCGGGACTAGCGGAACAGATACGCAGTATTTT
TRBV7-2	TRBJ2-7	NA	many	CASSPQGGKGYEQYF	TGTGCCAGCAGCCCCCAGGGGGGGAAGGGGTACGAGCAGTACTTC
TRBV6-6	TRBJ1-6	NA	many	CASSYGGGSSYNSPLHF	TGTGCCAGCAGTTATGGGGGCGGGAGCTCCTATAATTCACCCCTCCACTTT
TRBV6-1	TRBJ2-7	NA	many	CASSEALRYEQYF	TGTGCCAGCAGTGAAGCACTGCGCTACGAGCAGTACTTC
TRBV7-2	TRBJ1-2	TRBD1	many	CASSSPGQGHYGYTF	TGTGCCAGCAGCTCCCCGGGACAGGGACATTATGGCTACACCTTC
TRBV5-1	TRBJ1-6	TRBD1	many	CASSYLQGGNSPLHF	TGCGCCAGCAGCTACTTACAGGGGGGGAATTCACCCCTCCACTTT
TRBV14	TRBJ1-6	NA	many	CASSRQSSYNSPLHF	TGTGCCAGCAGCCGACAGAGCTCCTATAATTCACCCCTCCACTTT
TRBV12-3/TRBV12-4	TRBJ2-1	TRBD2	many	CASSPRTSGSPPEQFF	TGTGCCAGCAGTCCCCGGACTAGCGGGAGCCCACCTGAGCAGTTCTTC
TRBV29-1	TRBJ1-3	NA	NA	CSVSQETSVNTIYF	TGCAGCGTTTCTCAGGAGACCTCTGTAAACACAATATATTTT
TRBV7-2	TRBJ2-2	TRBD1	few	CASSFPRGPIGELFF	TGTGCCAGCAGCTTTCCTAGGGGGCCGATCGGGGAGCTGTTTTTT
TRBV5-1	TRBJ2-3	NA	medium-sized	CASSFRQTQGTDTQYF	TGCGCCAGCAGCTTCCGACAGACTCAAGGGACAGATACGCAGTATTTT